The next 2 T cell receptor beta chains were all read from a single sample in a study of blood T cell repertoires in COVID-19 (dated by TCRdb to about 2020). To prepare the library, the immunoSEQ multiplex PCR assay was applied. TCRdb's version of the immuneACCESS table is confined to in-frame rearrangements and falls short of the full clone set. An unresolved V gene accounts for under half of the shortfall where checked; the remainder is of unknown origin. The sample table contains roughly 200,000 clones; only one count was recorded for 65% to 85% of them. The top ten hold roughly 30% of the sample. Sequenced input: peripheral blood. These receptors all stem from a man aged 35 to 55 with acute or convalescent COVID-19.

The CDR3: CASHRTDNQPQHF. Here the CDR3 DNA reads TGTGCCAGCCACCGGACAGACAATCAGCCCCAGCATTTT. This chain uses TRBV2 with TRBJ1-5; TRBD1 might be the D (6 bases). Trimming left V 8 bases short and J 3 bases short, with 11 bases between. CDR3 length: 13 residues. The germline CDR1 and CDR2 sequences are SNHLY and FYNNEI.

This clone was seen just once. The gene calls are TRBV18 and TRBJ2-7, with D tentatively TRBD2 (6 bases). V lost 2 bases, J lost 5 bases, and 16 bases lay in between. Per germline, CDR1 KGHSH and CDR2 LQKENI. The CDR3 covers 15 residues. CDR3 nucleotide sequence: TGTGCCAGCTCACCAGCGGGACTTAGCTATAACGAGCAGTACTTC. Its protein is CASSPAGLSYNEQYF.